This T cell receptor (beta chain) was identified in a study of cytomegalovirus exposure and HLA in healthy donors. Overall study results and limits: Investigators reported more than 150 TCR beta chains as tied to cytomegalovirus.

PCR involved 60 Vbeta and 13 Jbeta primers. Assay used: immunoSEQ multiplex PCR; TCRdb lists only in-frame clones, some missing. The top ten clones hold about 9.1% of a sample with 50,000 or so clones, approximately 77% of them seen once. This clone showed up just once. Its antigen is undetermined. Sequencing used PBMCs. The receptor's source is a woman aged 45-65 years in good health and CMV-seronegative.

The CDR3 region has the DNA TGTGCCAGCAGCAATAGGGGTGGGGTTCCGGCTGAAGCTTTCTTT. Translating it yields CASSNRGGVPAEAFF. This rearrangement joins TRBV7-8 to TRBJ1-1, with D maybe TRBD1 (5 bases). Germline loops: CDR1 SGHVS, CDR2 FQNEAQ. This CDR3 spans 15 amino acids. V shed 5 bases and J shed 6 bases, with 19 bases lying between them. The complete variable domain, with remaining parts taken from reference TRBV7-8 and TRBJ1-1, reads GAGVSQSPRYKVAKRGQDVALRCDPISGHVSLFWYQQALGQGPEFLTYFQNEAQLDKSGLPSDRFFAERPEGSVSTLKIQRTQQEDSAVYLCASSNRGGVPAEAFFGQGTRLTVV.